The entry that follows covers one TCR beta chain sequence. What it binds is not known. The CDR3 end lies 3 residues beyond the end of the read and is filled in from the germline J gene. Mixed chimerism was transient after nonmyeloablative marrow transplants from related graft donors. Thawed PBMCs were FACS-sorted into unstimulated CD4+CD25+CD127- regulatory T cells, CD4+CD25- non-regulatory cells, CD4 and CD8 cells. This sample was taken from a study of Tregs in tolerant kidney transplant recipients. Whole-study findings and limits: The small number of patients limits these findings pending further validation. Donor-specific Treg expansion exceeded global Treg expansion in tolerant patients, suggesting antigen drive. Activated donor B cell expansion appeared to reveal the most relevant donor-specific TCRbeta repertoire.

The CDR3 runs 13 residues. From germline, CDR1 is SGHNT and CDR2 YENEEA. Sequenced by immunoSEQ multiplex PCR; TCRdb stores in-frame clones only, minus some. In all, the sample yields around 10,000 clones. Here the sequenced sample was CD8+ T cells from blood (PBMCs), taken 24 months after the transplant. The chain carries TRBV11-3 and TRBJ1-1; 7 positions agree with TRBD1. This clonotype was sampled from a human patient who received a combined kidney and bone marrow transplant. Some T cells may be supplied by the graft donor. The CDR3 bases that were read are TGTGCCAGCAGCCCGGGACAGACTTATAAA. Its protein is CASSPGQTYK. The full CDR3 sequence reads CASSPGQTYKAFF.